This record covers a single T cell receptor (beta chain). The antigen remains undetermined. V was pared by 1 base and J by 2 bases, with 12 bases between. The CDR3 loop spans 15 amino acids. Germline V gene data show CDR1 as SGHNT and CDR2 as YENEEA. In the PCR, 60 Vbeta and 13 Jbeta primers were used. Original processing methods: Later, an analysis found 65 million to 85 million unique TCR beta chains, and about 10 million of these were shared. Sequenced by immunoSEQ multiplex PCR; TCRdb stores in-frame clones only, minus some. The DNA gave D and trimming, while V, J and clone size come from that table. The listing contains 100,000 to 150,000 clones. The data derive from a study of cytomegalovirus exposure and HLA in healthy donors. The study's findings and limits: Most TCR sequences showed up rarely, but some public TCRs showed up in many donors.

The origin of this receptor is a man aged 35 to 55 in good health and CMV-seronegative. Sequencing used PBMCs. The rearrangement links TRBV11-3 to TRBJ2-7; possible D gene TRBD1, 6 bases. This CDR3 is CASSLGQDRTYEQYF. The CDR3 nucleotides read TGTGCCAGCAGCTTAGGACAGGATAGAACCTACGAGCAGTACTTC.